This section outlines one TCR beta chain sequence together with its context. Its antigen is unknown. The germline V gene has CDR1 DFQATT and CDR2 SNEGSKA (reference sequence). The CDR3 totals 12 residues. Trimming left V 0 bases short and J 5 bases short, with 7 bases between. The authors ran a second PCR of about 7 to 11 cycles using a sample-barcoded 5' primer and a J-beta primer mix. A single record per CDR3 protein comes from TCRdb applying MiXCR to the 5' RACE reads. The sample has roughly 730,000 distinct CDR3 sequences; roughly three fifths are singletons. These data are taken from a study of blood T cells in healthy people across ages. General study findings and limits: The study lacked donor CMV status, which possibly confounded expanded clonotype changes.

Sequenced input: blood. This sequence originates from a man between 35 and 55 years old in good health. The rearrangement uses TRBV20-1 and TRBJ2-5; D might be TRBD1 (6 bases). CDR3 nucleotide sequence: TGCAGTGCTAGAGATCAGGGGGAGACCCAGTACTTC. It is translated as CSARDQGETQYF.